This T cell receptor (beta chain) is drawn from a study of identical twins. With 8 bases clipped from V and 6 bases from J, the junction kept 7 bases outside the gene matches. This CDR3 is 13 amino acids long. Per the germline V gene, CDR1 is KGHSH and CDR2 is LQKENI. TCRdb reprocessed the 5' RACE reads with MiXCR, giving one entry per CDR3 protein. The table has 240,000 or so distinct CDR3 sequences, about 10% seen once. This sequence joins TRBV18 and TRBJ2-1; 7 bases line up with TRBD2. The TCR was taken from a man aged 45-60 years in good health. Input material: memory T cells sorted from blood. CDR3 DNA sequence: TGTGCCAGCGCGGGACTAACTATCAATGAGCAGTTCTTC. It is translated as CASAGLTINEQFF.